This T cell receptor beta chain emerged from a study of blood T cell repertoires in COVID-19. Overall study: PBMCs, B-cell-depleted T cells, or T cells provided the cDNA or gDNA that made up the material.

Sequencing used immunoSEQ multiplex PCR; TCRdb keeps in-frame clones, though not all of them. The sample contains 84,000 or so clones, 87% of which appear only once. This CDR3 contains 15 residues. Trimming removed 4 bases at V and 1 base at J, with 13 bases between. CDR1 is LGHNT and CDR2 is FRNRAP in the germline V gene. This clone was recorded a few times. Sample: peripheral blood. The chain links TRBV12-5 to TRBJ1-1; possibly TRBD1 for D (5 bases). This TCR came from a man in his sixties with acute or convalescent COVID-19. Written as DNA, the CDR3 is TGTGCTAGTGGTTCCCAGGGAATGGGGAACACTGAAGCTTTCTTT. Translation: CASGSQGMGNTEAFF. The variable domain in full, completed from reference TRBV12-5 and TRBJ1-1, reads DARVTQTPRHKVTEMGQEVTMRCQPILGHNTVFWYRQTMMQGLELLAYFRNRAPLDDSGMPKDRFSAEMPDATLATLKIQPSEPRDSAVYFCASGSQGMGNTEAFFGQGTRLTVV.